Here is one T cell receptor beta chain with its context. This sample was included in a study of CD8 T cells in Susac syndrome. Reverse transcription used about 0.45 to 1 ug RNA and random hexamers. The immunoSEQ assay covered 54 Vbeta and 13 Jbeta segments for CDR3. One entry per CDR3 protein results from TCRdb running MiXCR on the immunoSEQ multiplex PCR reads. The data contain more than 250,000 distinct CDR3 sequences, under 95% of them singletons. Peripheral blood CD8+ and CD4+ T cells were profiled by TCR beta sequencing. It was negative isolation that provided the CD8+ and CD4+ T cells, whereas TEMRA cells were enriched by FACS. Per germline, CDR1 SGHAT and CDR2 FQNNGV. The CDR3 covers 14 residues. J lost 8 bases, V lost 1 base, and 7 bases had no gene match.

The specimen was CD4+ T cells from PBMCs. This TCR derives from a human donor with multiple sclerosis. The rearrangement uses TRBV11-2 and TRBJ1-2, with TRBD1 identical over 7 bases. CDR3 nucleotide sequence: TGTGCCAGCAGCTTAGTTCGACAGGGTGGCGGCTACACCTTC. Translating it yields CASSLVRQGGGYTF.